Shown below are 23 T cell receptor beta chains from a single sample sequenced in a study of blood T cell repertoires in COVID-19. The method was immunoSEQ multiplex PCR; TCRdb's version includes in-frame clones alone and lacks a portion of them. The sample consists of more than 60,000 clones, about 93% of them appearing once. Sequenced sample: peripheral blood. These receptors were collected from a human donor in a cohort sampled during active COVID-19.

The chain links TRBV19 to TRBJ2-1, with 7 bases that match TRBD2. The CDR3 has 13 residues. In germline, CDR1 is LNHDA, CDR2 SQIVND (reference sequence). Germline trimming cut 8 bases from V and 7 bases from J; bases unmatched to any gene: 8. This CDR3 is CASRAGGGNEQFF. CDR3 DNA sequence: TGTGCCAGTCGGGCCGGCGGGGGTAATGAGCAGTTCTTC.

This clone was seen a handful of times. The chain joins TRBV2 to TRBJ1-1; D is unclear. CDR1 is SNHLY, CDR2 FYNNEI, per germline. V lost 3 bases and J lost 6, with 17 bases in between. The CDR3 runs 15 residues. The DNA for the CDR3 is TGTGCCAGCAGTGATCTTGGGCGCCTCGGCTCTGAAGCTTTCTTT. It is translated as CASSDLGRLGSEAFF. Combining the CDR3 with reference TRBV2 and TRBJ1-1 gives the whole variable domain EPEVTQTPSHQVTQMGQEVILRCVPISNHLYFYWYRQILGQKVEFLVSFYNNEISEKSEIFDDQFSVERPDGSNFTLKIRSTKLEDSAMYFCASSDLGRLGSEAFFGQGTRLTVV.

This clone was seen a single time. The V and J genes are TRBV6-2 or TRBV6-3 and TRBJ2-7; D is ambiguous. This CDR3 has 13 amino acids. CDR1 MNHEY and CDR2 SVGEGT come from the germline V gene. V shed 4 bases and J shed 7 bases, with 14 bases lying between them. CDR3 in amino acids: CASSSGTGGEQYF. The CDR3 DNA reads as TGTGCCAGCAGTTCAGGCACTGGTGGGGAGCAGTACTTC.

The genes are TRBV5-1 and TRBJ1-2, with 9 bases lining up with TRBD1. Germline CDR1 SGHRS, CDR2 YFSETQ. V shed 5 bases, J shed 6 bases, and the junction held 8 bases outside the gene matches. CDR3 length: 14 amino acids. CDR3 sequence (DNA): TGCGCCAGCAGACCGGACAGGGGAGGGGATGGCTACACCTTC. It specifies CASRPDRGGDGYTF.

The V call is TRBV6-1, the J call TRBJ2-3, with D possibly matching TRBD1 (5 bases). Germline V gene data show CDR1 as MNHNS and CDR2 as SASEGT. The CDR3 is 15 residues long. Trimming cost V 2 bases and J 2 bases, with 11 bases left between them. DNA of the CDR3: TGTGCCAGCAGTGAACACCAGGGCGACACAGATACGCAGTATTTT. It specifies CASSEHQGDTDTQYF.

CDR3 in amino acids: CAISAGGLSTDTQYF. The CDR3 nucleotides read TGTGCCATCAGTGCGGGGGGTCTGAGCACAGATACGCAGTATTTT. The chain uses TRBV10-3 and TRBJ2-3; 7 bases are a match to TRBD2. V gave up 4 bases and J gave up 0 bases; unmatched junction bases: 4. Germline CDR1 and CDR2: ENHRY and SYGVKD. The CDR3 sequence is 15 residues long.

The CDR3 here is CASSKGQGVFGNSPLHF. The DNA for the CDR3 is TGTGCCAGTAGTAAGGGACAGGGTGTATTCGGTAATTCACCCCTCCACTTT. The V call is TRBV19, the J call TRBJ1-6, with 9 bases that match TRBD1. CDR3 length: 17 residues. Per the germline V gene, CDR1 is LNHDA and CDR2 is SQIVND (reference sequence). Trimming at V came to 4 bases and at J to 6 bases, leaving 10 bases not matched to a gene.

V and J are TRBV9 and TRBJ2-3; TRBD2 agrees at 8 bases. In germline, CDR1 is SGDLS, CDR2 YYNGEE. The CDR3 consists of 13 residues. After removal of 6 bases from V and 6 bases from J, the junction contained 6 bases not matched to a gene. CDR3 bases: TGTGCCAGCAAGGCGGGGGGCCTGGATACGCAGTATTTT. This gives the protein CASKAGGLDTQYF.

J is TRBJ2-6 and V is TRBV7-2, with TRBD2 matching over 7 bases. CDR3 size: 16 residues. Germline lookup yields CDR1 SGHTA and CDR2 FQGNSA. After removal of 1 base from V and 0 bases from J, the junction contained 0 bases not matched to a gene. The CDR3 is CASSLGGGSGANVLTF. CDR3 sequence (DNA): TGTGCCAGCAGCTTAGGGGGGGGCTCTGGGGCCAACGTCCTGACTTTC.

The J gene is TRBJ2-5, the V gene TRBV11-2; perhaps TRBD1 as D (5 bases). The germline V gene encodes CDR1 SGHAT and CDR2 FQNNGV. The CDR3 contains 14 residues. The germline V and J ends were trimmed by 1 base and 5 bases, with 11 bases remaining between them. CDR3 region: CASSLGTLIETQYF. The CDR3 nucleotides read TGTGCCAGCAGCTTAGGGACATTAATCGAGACCCAGTACTTC. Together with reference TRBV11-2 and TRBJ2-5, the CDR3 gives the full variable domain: EAGVAQSPRYKIIEKRQSVAFWCNPISGHATLYWYQQILGQGPKLLIQFQNNGVVDDSQLPKDRFSAERLKGVDSTLKIQPAKLEDSAVYLCASSLGTLIETQYFGPGTRLLVL.

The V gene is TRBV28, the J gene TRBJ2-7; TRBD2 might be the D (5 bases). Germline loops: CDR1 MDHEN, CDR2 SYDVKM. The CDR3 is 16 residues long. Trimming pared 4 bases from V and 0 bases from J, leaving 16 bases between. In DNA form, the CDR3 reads TGTGCCAGCAGTTCCTCCTCGGCGGGCAGCTCCTACGAGCAGTACTTC. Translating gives CASSSSSAGSSYEQYF.

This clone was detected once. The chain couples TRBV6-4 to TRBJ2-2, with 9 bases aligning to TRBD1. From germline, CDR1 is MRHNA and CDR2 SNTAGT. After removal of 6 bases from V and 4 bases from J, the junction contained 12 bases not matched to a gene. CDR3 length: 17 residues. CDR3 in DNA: TGTGCCAGCAGAATCCTCTGGGACAGGGTGGCCACCGGGGAGCTGTTTTTT. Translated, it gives CASRILWDRVATGELFF.

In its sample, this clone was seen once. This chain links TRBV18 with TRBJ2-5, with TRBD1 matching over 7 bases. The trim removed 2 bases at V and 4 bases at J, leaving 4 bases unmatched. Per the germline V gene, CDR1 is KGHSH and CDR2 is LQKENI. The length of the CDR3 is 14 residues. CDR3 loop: CASSPTRGRETQYF. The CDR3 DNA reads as TGTGCCAGCTCACCAACGAGGGGGCGAGAGACCCAGTACTTC.

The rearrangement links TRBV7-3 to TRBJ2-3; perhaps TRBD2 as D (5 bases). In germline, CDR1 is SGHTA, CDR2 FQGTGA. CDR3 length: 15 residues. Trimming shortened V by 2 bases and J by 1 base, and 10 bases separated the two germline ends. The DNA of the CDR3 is TGTGCCAGCAGCTTACCCGGGGTCGGCACAGATACGCAGTATTTT. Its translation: CASSLPGVGTDTQYF.

As DNA, the CDR3 is TGTGCCAGCTCACCACCGGGCTCAAATTCACCCCTCCACTTT. This encodes CASSPPGSNSPLHF. V usage is TRBV18 and J usage is TRBJ1-6; D is uncertain. The ends were cut back, 0 bases at V and 7 bases at J, with 7 bases in the middle. CDR1 and CDR2 from the germline V gene are KGHSH and LQKENI. This CDR3 spans 14 amino acids.

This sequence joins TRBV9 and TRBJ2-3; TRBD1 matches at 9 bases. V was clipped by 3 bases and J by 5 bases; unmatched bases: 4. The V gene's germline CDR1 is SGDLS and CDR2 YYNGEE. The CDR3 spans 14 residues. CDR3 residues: CASSAPGQGDTQYF. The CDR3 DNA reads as TGTGCCAGCAGCGCACCGGGACAGGGAGATACGCAGTATTTT.

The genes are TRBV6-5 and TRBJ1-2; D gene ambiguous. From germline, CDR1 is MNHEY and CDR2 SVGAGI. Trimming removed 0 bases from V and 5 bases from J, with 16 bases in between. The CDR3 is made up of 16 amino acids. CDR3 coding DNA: TGTGCCAGCAGTTACTCCGGTGGTGGAGACTTATATGGCTACACCTTC. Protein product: CASSYSGGGDLYGYTF.

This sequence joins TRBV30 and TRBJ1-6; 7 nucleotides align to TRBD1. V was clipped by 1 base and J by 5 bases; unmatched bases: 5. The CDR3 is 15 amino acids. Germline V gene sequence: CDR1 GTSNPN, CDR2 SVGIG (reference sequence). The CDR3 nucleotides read TGTGCCTGGAGTGAAGGCAGGGGGAATAATTCACCCCTCCACTTT. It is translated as CAWSEGRGNNSPLHF.

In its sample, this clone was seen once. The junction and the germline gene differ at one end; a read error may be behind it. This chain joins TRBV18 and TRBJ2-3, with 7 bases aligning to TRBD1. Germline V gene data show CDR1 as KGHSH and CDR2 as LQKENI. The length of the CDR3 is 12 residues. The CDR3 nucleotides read TGTGCCAGCTCACCACCACCGGGACAGCCAAATTTT. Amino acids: CASSPPPGQPNF.

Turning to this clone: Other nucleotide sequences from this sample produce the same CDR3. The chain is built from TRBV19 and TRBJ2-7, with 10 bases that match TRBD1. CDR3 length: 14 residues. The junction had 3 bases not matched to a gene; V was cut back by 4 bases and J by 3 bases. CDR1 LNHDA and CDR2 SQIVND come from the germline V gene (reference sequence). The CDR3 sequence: CASSRDRGSYEQYF. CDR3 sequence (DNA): TGTGCCAGTAGTAGGGACAGGGGAAGCTACGAGCAGTACTTC.

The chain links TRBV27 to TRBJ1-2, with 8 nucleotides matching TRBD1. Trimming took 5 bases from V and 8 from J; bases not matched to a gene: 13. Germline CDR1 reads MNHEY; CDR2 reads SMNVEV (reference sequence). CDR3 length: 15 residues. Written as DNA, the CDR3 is TGTGCCAGCAGTCTTTCCCTCGGACAGGGACAAGGCTACACCTTC. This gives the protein CASSLSLGQGQGYTF.

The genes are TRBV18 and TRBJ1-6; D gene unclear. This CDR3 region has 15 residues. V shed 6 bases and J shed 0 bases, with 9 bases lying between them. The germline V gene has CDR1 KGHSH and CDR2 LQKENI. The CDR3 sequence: CASSSGSSYNSPLHF. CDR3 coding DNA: TGTGCCAGCTCTAGTGGGAGCTCCTATAATTCACCCCTCCACTTT. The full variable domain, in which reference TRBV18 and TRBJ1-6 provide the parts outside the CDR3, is NAGVMQNPRHLVRRRGQEARLRCSPMKGHSHVYWYRQLPEEGLKFMVYLQKENIIDESGMPKERFSAEFPKEGPSILRIQQVVRGDSAAYFCASSSGSSYNSPLHFGNGTRLTVT.

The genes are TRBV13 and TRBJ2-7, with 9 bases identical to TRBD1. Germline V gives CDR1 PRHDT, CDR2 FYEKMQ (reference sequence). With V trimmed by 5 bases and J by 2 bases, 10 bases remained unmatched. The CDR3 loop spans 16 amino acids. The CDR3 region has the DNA TGTGCCAGCAGCCCCAACAGGGGGCCCGTCGCCTACGAGCAGTACTTC. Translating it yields CASSPNRGPVAYEQYF.